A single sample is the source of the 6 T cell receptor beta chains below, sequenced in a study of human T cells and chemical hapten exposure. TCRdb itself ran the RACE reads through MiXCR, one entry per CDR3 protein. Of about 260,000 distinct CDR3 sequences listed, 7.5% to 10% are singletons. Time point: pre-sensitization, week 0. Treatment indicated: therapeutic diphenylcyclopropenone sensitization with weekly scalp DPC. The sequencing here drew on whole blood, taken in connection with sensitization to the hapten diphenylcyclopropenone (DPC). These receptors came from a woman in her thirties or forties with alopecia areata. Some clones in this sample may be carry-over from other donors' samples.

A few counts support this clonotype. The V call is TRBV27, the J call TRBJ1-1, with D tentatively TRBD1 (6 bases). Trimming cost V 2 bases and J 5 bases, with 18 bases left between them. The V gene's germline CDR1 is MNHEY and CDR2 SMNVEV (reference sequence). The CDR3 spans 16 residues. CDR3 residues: CASSLTSQGLGTEAFF. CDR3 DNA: TGTGCCAGCAGTTTAACTTCCCAGGGGTTAGGGACTGAAGCTTTCTTT.

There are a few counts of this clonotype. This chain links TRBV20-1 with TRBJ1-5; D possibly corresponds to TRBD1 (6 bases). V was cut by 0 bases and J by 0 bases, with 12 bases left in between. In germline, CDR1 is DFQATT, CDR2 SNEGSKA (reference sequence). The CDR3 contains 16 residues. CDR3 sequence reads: CSAREPTGNSNQPQHF. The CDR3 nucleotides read TGCAGTGCTAGAGAGCCTACAGGGAATAGCAATCAGCCCCAGCATTTT.

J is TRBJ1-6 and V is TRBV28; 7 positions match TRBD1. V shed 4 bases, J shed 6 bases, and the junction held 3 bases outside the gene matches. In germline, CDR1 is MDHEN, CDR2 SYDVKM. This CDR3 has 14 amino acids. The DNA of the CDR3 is TGTGCCAGCAGTTCCGGGACAGCTAATTCACCCCTCCACTTT. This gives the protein CASSSGTANSPLHF.

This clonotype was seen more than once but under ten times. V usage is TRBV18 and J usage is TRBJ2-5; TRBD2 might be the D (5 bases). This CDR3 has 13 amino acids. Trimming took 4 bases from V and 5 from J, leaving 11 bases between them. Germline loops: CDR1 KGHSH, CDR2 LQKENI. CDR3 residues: CASSLRAVETQYF. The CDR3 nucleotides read TGTGCCAGCTCACTTAGAGCGGTTGAGACCCAGTACTTC.

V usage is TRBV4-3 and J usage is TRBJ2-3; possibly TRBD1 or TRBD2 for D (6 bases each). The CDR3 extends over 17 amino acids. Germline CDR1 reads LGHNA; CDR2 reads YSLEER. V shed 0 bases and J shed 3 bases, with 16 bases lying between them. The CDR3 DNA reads TGCGCCAGCAGCCAAGAGGGGGGATGGCAGGGGACAGATACGCAGTATTTT. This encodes CASSQEGGWQGTDTQYF.

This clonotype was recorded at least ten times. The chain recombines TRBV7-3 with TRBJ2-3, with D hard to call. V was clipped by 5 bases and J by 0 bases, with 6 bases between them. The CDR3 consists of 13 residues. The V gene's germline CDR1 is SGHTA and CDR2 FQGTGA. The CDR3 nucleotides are TGTGCCAGCAGCGCTCCCAGCACAGATACGCAGTATTTT. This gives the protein CASSAPSTDTQYF.